The rows below give T cell receptor beta chains drawn from one sample of a study of T cells in Graves' hyperthyroidism and ophthalmopathy. A single record per CDR3 protein comes from TCRdb applying MiXCR to the multiplex PCR reads. The sample contains 330,000 or so distinct CDR3 sequences, roughly a fifth of which appear only once. The sequenced sample consisted of blood. These receptors were obtained from a man between 45 and 60 years old with Graves' ophthalmopathy. The CDR3 runs from the conserved cysteine through the conserved F or W. D genes are given only for firm matches. Only part of the rows carry a size: once, few, many, or a class if the clone is expanded.

j_gene: TRBJ2-1
d_gene: TRBD2
v_gene: TRBV9
abundance: -
CDR3nt: TGTGCCAGCAGCGCGCCGGGACTAGCGAGTAGTGAGCAGTTCTTC
CDR3aa: CASSAPGLASSEQFF

j_gene: TRBJ2-1
d_gene: -
v_gene: TRBV6-6
abundance: few
CDR3nt: TGTGCCAGCAGTTACGGGTCAGGGCCCAACAATGAGCAGTTCTTC
CDR3aa: CASSYGSGPNNEQFF

j_gene: TRBJ2-5
d_gene: -
v_gene: TRBV7-2
abundance: many
CDR3nt: TGTGCCAGCAGCTTAGTGGGGACGGGGGCCGGGGAGACCCAGTACTTC
CDR3aa: CASSLVGTGAGETQYF

j_gene: TRBJ1-1
d_gene: -
v_gene: TRBV20-1
abundance: many
CDR3nt: TGCAGTGCTAGAGCCATGGACGGGAACACTGAAGCTTTCTTT
CDR3aa: CSARAMDGNTEAFF

j_gene: TRBJ2-2
d_gene: -
v_gene: TRBV7-9
abundance: few
CDR3nt: TGTGCCAGCAGGGCTGCAGGGCTAGAAGGCACCGGGGAGCTGTTTTTT
CDR3aa: CASRAAGLEGTGELFF

j_gene: TRBJ2-3
d_gene: -
v_gene: TRBV15
abundance: few
CDR3nt: TGTGCCACCAGCAGAGACCCCGCGACTACAGATACGCAGTATTTT
CDR3aa: CATSRDPATTDTQYF

j_gene: TRBJ2-3
d_gene: -
v_gene: TRBV20-1
abundance: many
CDR3nt: TGCAGTGCTAGAGCTTTGACCCCTCGAGATACGCAGTATTTT
CDR3aa: CSARALTPRDTQYF

j_gene: TRBJ1-5
d_gene: TRBD1
v_gene: TRBV20-1
abundance: -
CDR3nt: TGCAGTGCTAGACCAGGACAGGGAGGGTTAGGGAGTCAGCCCCAGCATTTT
CDR3aa: CSARPGQGGLGSQPQHF

j_gene: TRBJ1-2
d_gene: -
v_gene: TRBV9
abundance: -
CDR3nt: TGTGCCAGCAGCGTATCGGGAGGGAACTATGGCTACACCTTC
CDR3aa: CASSVSGGNYGYTF

j_gene: TRBJ1-2
d_gene: -
v_gene: TRBV29-1
abundance: -
CDR3nt: TGCAGCGTTGGGGTGTCGGATGGCTACACCTTC
CDR3aa: CSVGVSDGYTF

j_gene: TRBJ1-5
d_gene: -
v_gene: TRBV6-2/TRBV6-3
abundance: -
CDR3nt: TGTGCCAGCAGCCCCGACGATCGGCCCCAGCATTTT
CDR3aa: CASSPDDRPQHF

j_gene: TRBJ1-1
d_gene: -
v_gene: TRBV5-1
abundance: many
CDR3nt: TGCGCCAGCAGCTCGGGGGGGGGAGGTACTGAAGCTTTCTTT
CDR3aa: CASSSGGGGTEAFF

j_gene: TRBJ1-2
d_gene: -
v_gene: TRBV20-1
abundance: -
CDR3nt: TGCAGTGCCCGCAGCTATGGCTACACCTTC
CDR3aa: CSARSYGYTF

j_gene: TRBJ2-3
d_gene: TRBD2
v_gene: TRBV20-1
abundance: -
CDR3nt: TGCAGTGCTAGAGATCGCCTAGCGGGAGCCCCAGATACGCAGTATTTT
CDR3aa: CSARDRLAGAPDTQYF

j_gene: TRBJ2-7
d_gene: -
v_gene: TRBV19
abundance: -
CDR3nt: TGTGCCAGTAGTATTATGGGAAACTTTGACGAGCAGTACTTC
CDR3aa: CASSIMGNFDEQYF

j_gene: TRBJ1-1
d_gene: -
v_gene: TRBV6-1
abundance: many
CDR3nt: TGTGCCAGCAGTGATCTGGGGGCCGGCACTGAAGCTTTCTTT
CDR3aa: CASSDLGAGTEAFF

j_gene: TRBJ2-3
d_gene: -
v_gene: TRBV11-2
abundance: many
CDR3nt: TGTGCCAGCAAGGGAAAACTGACAGTCACAGATACGCAGTATTTT
CDR3aa: CASKGKLTVTDTQYF

j_gene: TRBJ1-2
d_gene: -
v_gene: TRBV27
abundance: -
CDR3nt: TGTGCCAGCAGTCAACAGGGTTGGGAGGAGGATGGCTACACCTTC
CDR3aa: CASSQQGWEEDGYTF

j_gene: TRBJ2-7
d_gene: -
v_gene: TRBV3-1
abundance: many
CDR3nt: TGTGCCAGCAGCCAAATGGAGGGACCCTACGAGCAGTACTTC
CDR3aa: CASSQMEGPYEQYF

j_gene: TRBJ1-2
d_gene: -
v_gene: TRBV7-6
abundance: -
CDR3nt: TGTGCCAGCAGCGTAGACAGTTTAGGCTATGGCTACACCTTC
CDR3aa: CASSVDSLGYGYTF

j_gene: TRBJ2-3
d_gene: TRBD2
v_gene: TRBV20-1
abundance: -
CDR3nt: TGCAGTGCTAGACCCCCTAGCGGGCGGGGAGATACGCAGTATTTT
CDR3aa: CSARPPSGRGDTQYF

j_gene: TRBJ1-1
d_gene: TRBD1
v_gene: TRBV11-2
abundance: many
CDR3nt: TGTGCCAGCAGCTACTTGACAGGGGGAAACACTGAAGCTTTCTTT
CDR3aa: CASSYLTGGNTEAFF

j_gene: TRBJ2-2
d_gene: TRBD1
v_gene: TRBV7-3
abundance: few
CDR3nt: TGTGCCAGCAGCAGGGGGCAAGGCGGGGAGCTGTTTTTT
CDR3aa: CASSRGQGGELFF

j_gene: TRBJ2-1
d_gene: -
v_gene: TRBV11-2
abundance: many
CDR3nt: TGTGCCAGCAGCTTGGGTCTTGGCAATGAGCAGTTCTTC
CDR3aa: CASSLGLGNEQFF

j_gene: TRBJ2-1
d_gene: -
v_gene: TRBV7-7
abundance: many
CDR3nt: TGTGCTAGCAGCCCCGAACTAGTGGTTTTGACTGAGCAGTTCTTC
CDR3aa: CASSPELVVLTEQFF

j_gene: TRBJ2-7
d_gene: TRBD2
v_gene: TRBV20-1
abundance: many
CDR3nt: TGTATAGCGGGAGGATCCTACGAGCAGTACTTC
CDR3aa: CIAGGSYEQYF

j_gene: TRBJ1-1
d_gene: -
v_gene: TRBV10-3
abundance: once
CDR3nt: TGTGCCATCAGTGCCTCGGGGTCCCACACTGAAGCTTTCTTT
CDR3aa: CAISASGSHTEAFF

j_gene: TRBJ2-1
d_gene: TRBD2
v_gene: TRBV20-1
abundance: many
CDR3nt: TGCAGTGCCCCCAGGTCTAGCGGCTGGTACAATGAGCAGTTCTTC
CDR3aa: CSAPRSSGWYNEQFF

j_gene: TRBJ2-1
d_gene: TRBD2
v_gene: TRBV11-2
abundance: -
CDR3nt: TGTGCCGGAGCCGGGGGGACTGAGCAGTTCTTC
CDR3aa: CAGAGGTEQFF

j_gene: TRBJ2-1
d_gene: TRBD2
v_gene: TRBV6-1
abundance: few
CDR3nt: TGTGCCAGCAGGCTAGCGGGAGCGGGTAGTAATGAGCAGTTCTTC
CDR3aa: CASRLAGAGSNEQFF

j_gene: TRBJ2-3
d_gene: -
v_gene: TRBV14
abundance: many
CDR3nt: TGTGCCAGCAGCCAATTCGTCACATCGGATACGCAGTATTTT
CDR3aa: CASSQFVTSDTQYF

j_gene: TRBJ2-7
d_gene: TRBD2
v_gene: TRBV7-9
abundance: -
CDR3nt: TGTGCCAGCAGCCCACAACCGGGTAGCGGGAGGATATACGAGCAGTACTTC
CDR3aa: CASSPQPGSGRIYEQYF

j_gene: TRBJ2-7
d_gene: -
v_gene: TRBV28
abundance: many
CDR3nt: TGTGCCAGCAGTTCCCCCGAGGGAGGCTACGAGCAGTACTTC
CDR3aa: CASSSPEGGYEQYF

j_gene: TRBJ2-7
d_gene: -
v_gene: TRBV19
abundance: few
CDR3nt: TGTGCCAGTAGTATGACGGTCACCTACGAGCAGTACTTC
CDR3aa: CASSMTVTYEQYF

j_gene: TRBJ2-4
d_gene: TRBD1
v_gene: TRBV28
abundance: few
CDR3nt: TGTGCCAGCAGTTTTGAGGGGGCGCGAAACATTCAGTACTTC
CDR3aa: CASSFEGARNIQYF

j_gene: TRBJ2-1
d_gene: TRBD2
v_gene: TRBV2
abundance: many
CDR3nt: TGTGCCAGCAGCAGGCTAGCGGGGAGCTCCTACAATGAGCAGTTCTTC
CDR3aa: CASSRLAGSSYNEQFF

j_gene: TRBJ2-3
d_gene: -
v_gene: TRBV5-4
abundance: -
CDR3nt: TGTGCCAGCTTCTTGTGGGGTTGGCTAGATACGCAGTATTTT
CDR3aa: CASFLWGWLDTQYF

j_gene: TRBJ2-5
d_gene: -
v_gene: TRBV5-1
abundance: -
CDR3nt: TGCGCCAGCAGCTTGGGAGGACCGAATAACCAAGAGACCCAGTACTTC
CDR3aa: CASSLGGPNNQETQYF

j_gene: TRBJ2-1
d_gene: TRBD2
v_gene: TRBV6-1
abundance: few
CDR3nt: TGTGCCAGCAGTGTACTAGCGGGAGGGCCTGGTGAGCAGTTCTTC
CDR3aa: CASSVLAGGPGEQFF

j_gene: TRBJ2-7
d_gene: -
v_gene: TRBV27
abundance: many
CDR3nt: TGTGCCAGCAGTCCCCGGGTCGGCCTCGCAGTATCCTACGAGCAGTACTTC
CDR3aa: CASSPRVGLAVSYEQYF

j_gene: TRBJ2-1
d_gene: TRBD2
v_gene: TRBV11-2
abundance: many
CDR3nt: TGTGCCAGCAGCTTAGTGCTTAGCGGGACCTACAATGAGCAGTTCTTC
CDR3aa: CASSLVLSGTYNEQFF

j_gene: TRBJ1-2
d_gene: TRBD1
v_gene: TRBV20-1
abundance: -
CDR3nt: TGCAGTGCCCAGGGGGACGCCGCGGGGGATGGCTACACCTTC
CDR3aa: CSAQGDAAGDGYTF

j_gene: TRBJ1-1
d_gene: -
v_gene: TRBV5-1
abundance: many
CDR3nt: TGCGCCAGCAGCTTGGACCAGGTAACTGAAGCTTTCTTT
CDR3aa: CASSLDQVTEAFF

j_gene: TRBJ2-6
d_gene: -
v_gene: TRBV3-1
abundance: -
CDR3nt: TGTGCCAGCAGCCAAGGGCAGGTCTCTGGGGCCAACGTCCTGACTTTC
CDR3aa: CASSQGQVSGANVLTF

j_gene: TRBJ2-1
d_gene: -
v_gene: TRBV4-2
abundance: few
CDR3nt: TGTGCCAGCAGCCAAGAAGGGGCCGAGCAGTTCTTC
CDR3aa: CASSQEGAEQFF

j_gene: TRBJ1-1
d_gene: -
v_gene: TRBV20-1
abundance: many
CDR3nt: TGCAGTGCTAGAGCCCTCAGGGAAGCTGAAGCTTTCTTT
CDR3aa: CSARALREAEAFF

j_gene: TRBJ1-1
d_gene: TRBD1
v_gene: TRBV5-4
abundance: -
CDR3nt: TGTGCCAGCAGTGCTACCCGCCAGGGGGCGGCTCGCACTGAAGCTTTCTTT
CDR3aa: CASSATRQGAARTEAFF

j_gene: TRBJ1-4
d_gene: -
v_gene: TRBV6-5
abundance: -
CDR3nt: TGTGCCAGCAGTTACTCTAAGACAGTCGACCTCAATGAAAAACTGTTTTTT
CDR3aa: CASSYSKTVDLNEKLFF

j_gene: TRBJ2-1
d_gene: TRBD2
v_gene: TRBV2
abundance: many
CDR3nt: TGTGCCAGCAGGACTAGCGGGAACAATGAGCAGTTCTTC
CDR3aa: CASRTSGNNEQFF

j_gene: TRBJ2-2
d_gene: -
v_gene: TRBV7-2
abundance: -
CDR3nt: TGTGCCAGCAGCTTTTTACCCGGGGAGCTGTTTTTT
CDR3aa: CASSFLPGELFF

j_gene: TRBJ2-7
d_gene: TRBD1
v_gene: TRBV20-1
abundance: -
CDR3nt: TGCAGTGCTAGAGAATTCCGGGACAGGGGCTCCTACGAGCAGTACTTC
CDR3aa: CSAREFRDRGSYEQYF

j_gene: TRBJ1-5
d_gene: -
v_gene: TRBV19
abundance: -
CDR3nt: TGTGCCAGTAGTATAGGTAAGAATAGCAATCAGCCCCAGCATTTT
CDR3aa: CASSIGKNSNQPQHF

j_gene: TRBJ2-5
d_gene: -
v_gene: TRBV4-1
abundance: -
CDR3nt: TGCGCCAGCAGCCAAGTTAGCGGAAGCTACCAAGAGACCCAGTACTTC
CDR3aa: CASSQVSGSYQETQYF

j_gene: TRBJ2-1
d_gene: -
v_gene: TRBV18
abundance: -
CDR3nt: TGTGCCAGCTCACCACAGACGACCGGGACGGAGGTTGAGCAGTTCTTC
CDR3aa: CASSPQTTGTEVEQFF

j_gene: TRBJ2-7
d_gene: -
v_gene: TRBV3-1
abundance: many
CDR3nt: TGTGCCAGCAGCCAAGGAGGGAACGAGCAGTACTTC
CDR3aa: CASSQGGNEQYF